Following are 32 T cell receptor beta chains from one sample sequenced in a study of blood T cell repertoires in COVID-19. The repertoire was sequenced with immunoSEQ multiplex PCR; TCRdb's copy has only in-frame clones and lacks some. The sample holds roughly 250,000 clones, more than 85% seen once. The specimen sequenced was peripheral blood. The source is a person in their late teens or twenties with COVID-19, enrolled during active disease.

This clone has a single count. The genes are TRBV5-5 and TRBJ2-1; weak D call: TRBD2 (5 bases). The germline gives CDR1 SGHKS, CDR2 YYEKEE (reference sequence). The CDR3 runs to 18 residues. The ends were cut back, 0 bases at V and 5 bases at J, with 21 bases in the middle. CDR3 nucleotides: TGTGCCAGCAGCTTGGCCATGGCCGGTCCCGGACTGGACAATGAGCAGTTCTTC. This gives the protein CASSLAMAGPGLDNEQFF.

This sequence joins TRBV7-3 and TRBJ2-3, with 7 bases matching TRBD2. Germline values: CDR1 SGHTA, CDR2 FQGTGA. The V gene end was trimmed by 5 bases and the J gene end by 6 bases; junction bases not matched to a gene: 14. The CDR3 loop spans 16 amino acids. As DNA, the CDR3 is TGTGCCAGCAGCCCGAGTTCGGGACTAAGTGTCGATACGCAGTATTTT. Encoded protein: CASSPSSGLSVDTQYF.

This sequence joins TRBV19 and TRBJ2-1, with 8 positions matching TRBD1. From germline, CDR1 is LNHDA and CDR2 SQIVND (reference sequence). The length of the CDR3 is 15 residues. V was pared by 4 bases and J by 2 bases, with 4 bases of the junction left unmatched. CDR3 sequence: CASSKPGGAYNEQFF. The DNA of the CDR3 is TGTGCCAGTAGTAAGCCAGGGGGCGCCTACAATGAGCAGTTCTTC.

This sequence joins TRBV19 and TRBJ1-4; D is perhaps TRBD1 (5 bases). V gave up 6 bases and J gave up 5 bases, with 10 bases separating them. This CDR3 is 13 amino acids long. Germline CDR1 is LNHDA and CDR2 is SQIVND (reference sequence). CDR3 coding DNA: TGTGCCAGTAGAATCGGGGGGAATGAAAAACTGTTTTTT. This translates into CASRIGGNEKLFF.

The chain couples TRBV13 to TRBJ2-7; 14 nucleotides match TRBD2. After removal of 0 bases from V and 3 bases from J, the junction contained 1 base not matched to a gene. CDR3 length: 16 residues. Germline lookup yields CDR1 PRHDT and CDR2 FYEKMQ (reference sequence). DNA of the CDR3: TGTGCCAGCAGCTTAGGGACTAGCGGGAGGGTCTACGAGCAGTACTTC. As protein: CASSLGTSGRVYEQYF.

The chain has TRBV19 and TRBJ1-1; 8 bases line up with TRBD1. The germline V gene encodes CDR1 LNHDA and CDR2 SQIVND (reference sequence). The CDR3 spans 14 residues. V lost 5 bases to trimming and J lost 7 bases; unmatched junction nucleotides: 9. CDR3 DNA sequence: TGTGCCAGTAGTGCCAGGGGGCTCCGCGTTGAAGCTTTCTTT. Encoded protein: CASSARGLRVEAFF.

The V and J genes are TRBV19 and TRBJ2-5, with a possible D match to TRBD1 (5 bases). Germline V lookup: CDR1 LNHDA, CDR2 SQIVND (reference sequence). Trimming shortened V by 6 bases and J by 1 base, and 9 bases separated the two germline ends. This CDR3 contains 13 residues. CDR3 amino acids: CASSRAIQETQYF. The CDR3 nucleotides are TGTGCCAGTAGCAGGGCGATCCAAGAGACCCAGTACTTC.

The chain is built from TRBV28 and TRBJ1-1, with D possibly matching TRBD1 (6 bases). Germline lookup yields CDR1 MDHEN and CDR2 SYDVKM. Deletions cut 6 bases from V and 1 base from J, with 15 bases between. This CDR3 contains 15 residues. CDR3 sequence (DNA): TGTGCCAGCAGCCCTCCCGGGACAACGAACACTGAAGCTTTCTTT. Translating it yields CASSPPGTTNTEAFF.

The rearrangement uses TRBV5-4 and TRBJ2-7; 12 bases align to TRBD2. After removal of 1 base from V and 3 bases from J, the junction contained 2 bases not matched to a gene. Germline V CDR1 and CDR2: SGHNT, YYREEE (reference sequence). The CDR3 has 15 amino acids. The CDR3 bases are TGTGCCAGCAGCTTGTCGACTAGCGGGAGCTACGAGCAGTACTTC. This sequence encodes CASSLSTSGSYEQYF.

This clone was seen only once. CDR3 sequence: CAWSVREAGELFF. The CDR3 coding sequence is TGTGCCTGGAGTGTTAGGGAGGCCGGGGAGCTGTTTTTT. The chain combines TRBV30 with TRBJ2-2; D might be TRBD2 (6 bases). The V gene's germline CDR1 is GTSNPN and CDR2 SVGIG (reference sequence). V lost 0 bases to trimming and J lost 6 bases, with 8 bases between them. The CDR3 contains 13 residues.

This chain connects TRBV5-6 to TRBJ2-1; D uncertain. V lost 2 bases and J lost 7, with 4 bases in between. This CDR3 is built from 11 residues. Germline V CDR1 and CDR2: SGHDT, YYEEEE. CDR3 amino acids: CASSFGNEQFF. Here the CDR3 DNA reads TGTGCCAGCAGCTTCGGGAATGAGCAGTTCTTC. Filled out from reference TRBV5-6 and TRBJ2-1, the complete variable domain reads DAGVTQSPTHLIKTRGQQVTLRCSPKSGHDTVSWYQQALGQGPQFIFQYYEEEERQRGNFPDRFSGHQFPNYSSELNVNALLLGDSALYLCASSFGNEQFFGPGTRLTVL.

The chain has TRBV28 and TRBJ2-1; 10 bases fit TRBD2. Unmatched junction bases numbered 3, after V lost 1 base and J lost 9 bases. The CDR3 spans 14 residues. In germline, CDR1 is MDHEN, CDR2 SYDVKM. CDR3 bases: TGTGCCAGCAGTTTATCCGGGACTAGCGTTGAGCAGTTCTTC. Translation: CASSLSGTSVEQFF.

The CDR3 reads CASSQAGEVNEQFF. The DNA for the CDR3 is TGTGCCAGCAGCCAAGCCGGAGAGGTGAATGAGCAGTTCTTC. This chain uses TRBV4-2 with TRBJ2-1; no reliable D call. Trimming left V 1 base short and J 7 bases short, with 11 bases between. Germline lookup yields CDR1 LGHNA and CDR2 YNFKEQ. CDR3 size: 14 residues.

This chain uses TRBV19 with TRBJ2-1, with 8 bases fitting TRBD1. The V gene's germline CDR1 is LNHDA and CDR2 SQIVND (reference sequence). Trimming cost V 6 bases and J 6 bases; bases outside gene matches: 7. The CDR3 sequence is 14 residues long. CDR3 sequence (DNA): TGTGCCAGTAGGATACGGACAGGGTCCAATGAGCAGTTCTTC. The encoded protein is CASRIRTGSNEQFF.

The chain is built from TRBV14 and TRBJ2-1, with D perhaps TRBD1 (6 bases). This CDR3 spans 15 amino acids. Germline-derived CDR1 and CDR2 are SGHDN and FVKESK. Trimming removed 4 bases at V and 2 bases at J, with 12 bases between. The CDR3 nucleotides are TGTGCCAGCAGCCGCACAGGGACCCCCTACAATGAGCAGTTCTTC. This codes for CASSRTGTPYNEQFF.

The chain is built from TRBV3-1 (or the pseudogene TRBV3-2) and TRBJ2-7; D unclear. This CDR3 has 12 amino acids. The V end lost 4 bases, the J end lost 4 bases, and 8 bases lay between the germline ends. Germline V CDR1 and CDR2: LGHDT, YNNKEL (reference sequence). CDR3 in amino acids: CASSRGTYEQYF. For the CDR3, the DNA is TGTGCCAGCAGCCGAGGTACTTACGAGCAGTACTTC.

The rearrangement joins TRBV19 to TRBJ1-1; the D is unclear. The CDR3 loop spans 13 amino acids. V was clipped by 3 bases and J by 4 bases, with 9 bases between them. Germline-derived CDR1 and CDR2 are LNHDA and SQIVND (reference sequence). The CDR3, as DNA: TGTGCCAGTAGTATCTTTTCGGGCACTGAAGCTTTCTTT. Encoded protein: CASSIFSGTEAFF.

The J gene is TRBJ2-7, the V gene TRBV3-1 (or the pseudogene TRBV3-2); perhaps TRBD2 as D (5 bases). The germline gives CDR1 LGHDT, CDR2 YNNKEL (reference sequence). The CDR3 is 14 residues long. Trimming took off 4 bases at V and 3 bases at J, with 13 bases between the two ends. CDR3 sequence: CASSRRRAGYEQYF. In DNA, the CDR3 is TGTGCCAGCAGCCGACGGCGTGCGGGCTACGAGCAGTACTTC.

The chain employs TRBV30 and TRBJ2-5, with D perhaps matching TRBD1 (5 bases). The CDR3 extends over 16 amino acids. The germline V and J ends were trimmed by 1 base and 2 bases, with 17 bases remaining between them. Per the germline V gene, CDR1 is GTSNPN and CDR2 is SVGIG (reference sequence). CDR3 nucleotide sequence: TGTGCCTGGAGTGGTCAGGGAAGCGCCTGGCAAGAGACCCAGTACTTC. Amino acid sequence: CAWSGQGSAWQETQYF.

The chain joins TRBV5-6 to TRBJ2-5; tentatively, D is TRBD2 (5 bases). Germline CDR1 SGHDT, CDR2 YYEEEE. The CDR3 has 13 amino acids. With 4 bases removed from V and 2 bases from J, the gap between germline ends came to 9 bases. The CDR3 spells CASSPDYQETQYF. CDR3 nucleotide sequence: TGTGCCAGCAGCCCTGACTATCAAGAGACCCAGTACTTC.

CDR3 amino acids: CASSFSRSYNEQFF. CDR3 DNA sequence: TGTGCCAGCAGCTTCTCCCGCTCCTACAATGAGCAGTTCTTC. The genes are TRBV11-2 and TRBJ2-1, with D uncertain. The CDR3 totals 14 residues. Per germline, CDR1 SGHAT and CDR2 FQNNGV. The ends were cut back, 3 bases at V and 0 bases at J, with 6 bases in the middle.

This rearrangement joins TRBV2 to TRBJ2-5, with a possible D match to TRBD2 (6 bases). V dropped 6 bases and J dropped 3 bases, with 20 bases sitting between them. The CDR3 is made up of 16 amino acids. Germline V CDR1 and CDR2: SNHLY, FYNNEI. CDR3 amino acids: CASRGGLSVTEETQYF. CDR3 DNA sequence: TGTGCCAGCAGGGGGGGTTTGTCGGTAACTGAAGAGACCCAGTACTTC.

The chain employs TRBV27 and TRBJ2-5, with D possibly matching TRBD1 (5 bases). Germline V lookup: CDR1 MNHEY, CDR2 SMNVEV (reference sequence). The CDR3 has 14 amino acids. The V end was cut by 6 bases, the J end by 4 bases, with 15 bases between. The CDR3 protein is CASRLGQHGETQYF. The CDR3 DNA reads TGTGCCAGCAGACTGGGGCAACACGGAGAGACCCAGTACTTC.

This clone has only one observation. The V gene is TRBV24-1, the J gene TRBJ2-2; D is possibly TRBD2 (6 bases). The V and J ends lost 0 bases and 8 bases respectively, with 12 bases between them. In germline, CDR1 is KGHDR, CDR2 SFDVKD. This CDR3 is 15 amino acids long. The CDR3 loop reads CATSDLGTQTGELFF. In DNA, the CDR3 is TGTGCCACCAGTGATTTGGGGACTCAAACAGGGGAGCTGTTTTTT.

The CDR3 spells CASSRTGYNEQFF. The DNA for the CDR3 is TGCGCCAGCAGCCGGACAGGGTACAATGAGCAGTTCTTC. The gene calls are TRBV10-2 and TRBJ2-1; TRBD1 agrees at 8 bases. The CDR3 consists of 13 residues. In germline, CDR1 is WSHSY, CDR2 SAAADI. V lost 6 bases and J lost 4; bases outside the gene matches: 2.

This rearrangement joins TRBV24-1 to TRBJ1-1, with 9 bases fitting TRBD1. The CDR3 consists of 12 residues. CDR1 is KGHDR and CDR2 is SFDVKD in the germline V gene. V shed 5 bases and J 6 bases; nucleotides not matched to a gene: 0. CDR3 DNA: TGTGCCACCAGTGGACAGGGGGCTGAAGCTTTCTTT. Translated, it gives CATSGQGAEAFF.

The V and J genes are TRBV12-5 and TRBJ1-2; TRBD1 matches at 9 bases. The CDR3 is made up of 12 amino acids. The V gene's germline CDR1 is LGHNT and CDR2 FRNRAP. Unmatched junction bases numbered 4, after V lost 7 bases and J lost 7 bases. This CDR3 is CASVGQGLGYTF. The CDR3 region has the DNA TGTGCTAGTGTGGGACAGGGCCTTGGCTACACCTTC.

V and J are TRBV7-2 and TRBJ2-2, with 9 bases that match TRBD1. The germline V gene has CDR1 SGHTA and CDR2 FQGNSA. Trimming removed 5 bases from V and 1 base from J; junction bases left unmatched: 8. The CDR3 length is 17 residues. CDR3 nucleotide sequence: TGTGCCAGCAGCAAGGAACCGGGACAGGGGAACACCGGGGAGCTGTTTTTT. This codes for CASSKEPGQGNTGELFF.

The V gene is TRBV13, the J gene TRBJ2-1; the match to TRBD2 covers 11 bases. Trimming took 5 bases from V and 8 from J; bases not matched to a gene: 11. CDR3 length: 16 residues. The germline V gene encodes CDR1 PRHDT and CDR2 FYEKMQ (reference sequence). The CDR3 coding sequence is TGTGCCAGCAGCCATCCAACTAGCGGGAGTGGCCATGAGCAGTTCTTC. Its translation: CASSHPTSGSGHEQFF.

CDR3: CASSSGTSDTQYF. DNA for the CDR3: TGTGCCAGCAGCTCCGGGACTTCAGATACGCAGTATTTT. The V gene is TRBV7-3, the J gene TRBJ2-3; perhaps TRBD2 as D (6 bases). This CDR3 region has 13 residues. The V gene's germline CDR1 is SGHTA and CDR2 FQGTGA. V was shortened by 4 bases and J by 4 bases, with 9 bases between the two germline ends.

V gene TRBV10-1 combines with J gene TRBJ2-3, with 7 bases that match TRBD1. After removal of 2 bases from V and 3 bases from J, the junction contained 5 bases not matched to a gene. Germline lookup yields CDR1 WNHNN and CDR2 SYGVQD (reference sequence). The CDR3 is 15 amino acids. CDR3 sequence reads: CASSETGAVTDTQYF. CDR3 DNA sequence: TGCGCCAGCAGTGAGACAGGGGCGGTTACAGATACGCAGTATTTT.

The J gene is TRBJ2-3, the V gene TRBV27; D perhaps matches TRBD2 (5 bases). V was clipped by 6 bases and J by 6 bases, with 13 bases between them. In germline, CDR1 is MNHEY, CDR2 SMNVEV (reference sequence). This CDR3 region has 13 residues. For the CDR3, the DNA is TGTGCCAGCAGCCCATCGGGGTTGGATACGCAGTATTTT. Encoded protein: CASSPSGLDTQYF.